This TCR beta chain was captured by sequencing in a study of ipilimumab plus nivolumab after autologous stem cell transplantation. Study-level results: Authors suggest TCR repertoire, Treg phenotype and gut microbiota support further study.

Trimming took off 5 bases at V and 0 bases at J, with 12 bases between the two ends. Germline loops: CDR1 SGHAT, CDR2 FQNNGV. The length of the CDR3 is 15 residues. Using immunoSEQ multiplex PCR, the repertoire was profiled, and TCRdb retains in-frame clones only, with some absent. The sample carries 20,000 to 30,000 clones, more than 70% recorded once. Ipilimumab, 1 mg/kg, started 14 to 28 days after autologous transplant. Patients received nivolumab 3 mg/kg at weeks 1, 4, 7, 10, then fortnightly to week 26. For this clone: Its antigen is undetermined.

Source: PBMCs, taken in a trial of ipilimumab plus nivolumab as post-transplant consolidation. This receptor was obtained from a male donor with diffuse large B-cell lymphoma. The chain combines TRBV11-2 with TRBJ2-3, with a possible D match to TRBD2 (6 bases). The CDR3 sequence: CASSAGPGSTDTQYF. The CDR3 DNA follows: TGTGCCAGCAGCGCGGGACCAGGCAGCACAGATACGCAGTATTTT.